The rows below give T cell receptor beta chains drawn from one sample of a study of graft-versus-host responses after intestinal transplantation. Sequenced by immunoSEQ multiplex PCR; TCRdb stores in-frame clones only, minus some. The sample has around 100,000 clones; roughly 90% are singletons. No antigen has been identified for these receptors. The sample in question was unstimulated CD4+ T cells sorted from spleen or lymph node cells, obtained before transplant. The receptors here all came from a human donor who was the organ donor for an intestinal transplant. Each CDR3 is given with its conserved first and last residue. The D gene is left open where the match is weak. Rows give clone size only sometimes, using once, few, many, or a class for an expanded clone.

TRBJ1-3	.	.	TRBV2	CASRAVNSGNTIYF	TGTGCCAGCAGGGCCGTAAACTCTGGAAACACCATATATTTT
TRBJ2-2	.	.	TRBV14	CASSQSRAGELFF	TGTGCCAGCAGCCAATCAAGGGCCGGGGAGCTGTTTTTT
TRBJ1-2	.	.	TRBV12-5	CASGLFPRTANYGYTF	TGTGCTAGTGGTTTGTTTCCGCGGACAGCTAACTATGGCTACACCTTC
TRBJ1-2	.	.	TRBV28	CASRVPKTHGYTF	TGTGCCAGCAGGGTTCCTAAAACTCATGGCTACACCTTC
TRBJ2-2	.	.	TRBV6-1	CASKEANTGELFF	TGTGCCAGTAAAGAAGCGAACACCGGGGAGCTGTTTTTT
TRBJ1-1	.	.	TRBV11-3	CASSGGNTEAFF	TGTGCCAGCAGCGGCGGGAACACTGAAGCTTTCTTT
TRBJ2-6	.	.	TRBV6-5	CASSRSSGANVLTF	TGTGCCAGCAGCAGAAGCTCTGGGGCCAACGTCCTGACTTTC
TRBJ2-3	.	TRBD2	TRBV29-1	CSALLAMADTQYF	TGCAGCGCCTTACTAGCGATGGCAGATACGCAGTATTTT
TRBJ2-5	.	TRBD2	TRBV6-5	CASSYSSGLVKTQYF	TGTGCCAGCAGTTACTCGAGTGGACTAGTGAAGACCCAGTACTTC
TRBJ2-5	.	.	TRBV5-5	CASSFTQETQYF	TGTGCCAGCAGCTTCACGCAAGAGACCCAGTACTTC
TRBJ2-2	.	.	TRBV2	CASKLDRNTGELFF	TGTGCCAGCAAGTTGGACAGGAACACCGGGGAGCTGTTTTTT
TRBJ2-1	.	TRBD2	TRBV7-2	CASSSGGGPYNEQFF	TGTGCCAGCAGCTCCGGGGGGGGGCCCTACAATGAGCAGTTCTTC
TRBJ1-5	.	.	TRBV2	CASTEDGLRQPQHF	TGTGCCAGCACCGAAGACGGCCTGAGGCAGCCCCAGCATTTT
TRBJ1-2	.	TRBD1	TRBV5-1	CASSAQGQGNYGYTF	TGCGCCAGCAGCGCACAGGGACAGGGCAACTATGGCTACACCTTC
TRBJ2-1	.	TRBD1	TRBV5-1	CASSSGQGYNEQFF	TGCGCCAGCAGCTCCGGACAGGGCTACAATGAGCAGTTCTTC
TRBJ1-1	.	.	TRBV30	CAWRGNTEAFF	TGTGCCTGGAGAGGGAACACTGAAGCTTTCTTT
TRBJ2-2	.	.	TRBV5-1	CASSLVLGTGELFF	TGCGCCAGCAGCTTGGTGCTCGGGACCGGGGAGCTGTTTTTT
TRBJ1-1	once	TRBD1	TRBV7-8	CASRSRGPAFF	TGTGCCAGCAGAAGCAGGGGGCCAGCTTTCTTT
TRBJ2-1	.	TRBD1	TRBV5-6	CASSQTGGNEQFF	TGTGCCAGCAGCCAAACAGGGGGCAATGAGCAGTTCTTC
TRBJ2-3	.	.	TRBV30	CAWSGLGSGPEDTQYF	TGTGCCTGGAGTGGACTTGGTAGCGGCCCGGAAGATACGCAGTATTTT
TRBJ2-7	once	.	TRBV5-6	CASSSPWRGATYEQYF	TGTGCCAGCAGCTCACCCTGGAGGGGTGCTACCTACGAGCAGTACTTC
TRBJ2-5	.	.	TRBV6-5	CASSRKTGLRETQYF	TGTGCCAGCAGCCGAAAGACAGGTTTGCGGGAGACCCAGTACTTC
TRBJ1-1	.	TRBD1	TRBV30	CAWGQGGNTEAFF	TGTGCCTGGGGCCAGGGGGGGAACACTGAAGCTTTCTTT
TRBJ1-3	.	.	TRBV28	CASPDYSGNTIYF	TGTGCCAGCCCTGACTACTCTGGAAACACCATATATTTT
TRBJ1-3	few	.	TRBV6-5	CASSYSGGESGNTIYF	TGTGCCAGCAGTTACTCTGGGGGGGAGTCTGGAAACACCATATATTTT
TRBJ1-6	.	TRBD1	TRBV6-6	CASSSRQGNSPLHF	TGTGCCAGCAGTTCGCGACAGGGAAACTCACCCCTCCACTTT
TRBJ2-4	.	TRBD1	TRBV2	CASLRDRDRNIQYF	TGTGCCAGCTTACGGGACAGGGATCGAAACATTCAGTACTTC
TRBJ2-7	.	TRBD2	TRBV18	CASSPGLAGGEQYF	TGTGCCAGCTCACCAGGACTAGCGGGAGGCGAGCAGTACTTC
TRBJ2-2	.	TRBD2	TRBV7-8	CASSIGLAGTGELFF	TGTGCCAGCAGCATAGGACTAGCGGGAACCGGGGAGCTGTTTTTT
TRBJ1-5	.	.	TRBV28	CASINGGVESQPQHF	TGTGCCAGCATTAATGGTGGGGTGGAGAGTCAGCCCCAGCATTTT
TRBJ1-1	.	.	TRBV5-1	CASRVRGENTEAFF	TGCGCCAGCCGAGTCCGGGGGGAGAACACTGAAGCTTTCTTT
TRBJ2-1	.	.	TRBV2	CASSPGARGEQFF	TGTGCCAGCAGTCCCGGGGCTAGAGGTGAGCAGTTCTTC
TRBJ1-4	.	TRBD1	TRBV4-2	CASSKNPGQEEKLFF	TGTGCCAGCAGCAAAAACCCGGGACAGGAAGAAAAACTGTTTTTT
TRBJ1-4	.	TRBD1	TRBV30	CAWSVTTGRKKLFF	TGTGCCTGGAGTGTTACGACAGGGCGGAAAAAACTGTTTTTT
TRBJ1-4	few	TRBD1	TRBV20-1	CSATGGEKLFF	TGCAGTGCTACAGGGGGTGAAAAACTGTTTTTT
TRBJ1-5	.	.	TRBV5-8	CASSHRQPQHF	TGTGCCAGCAGCCACAGGCAGCCCCAGCATTTT
TRBJ2-2	.	.	TRBV7-9	CASSQDRSTGELFF	TGTGCCAGCAGCCAGGACAGATCCACCGGGGAGCTGTTTTTT
TRBJ2-2	.	TRBD1	TRBV7-7	CASSRGLSGGELFF	TGTGCCAGCAGCAGGGGGCTCTCTGGCGGGGAGCTGTTTTTT
TRBJ1-3	.	.	TRBV19	CASSPTTGLSGNTIYF	TGTGCCAGTAGTCCGACGACAGGCCTCTCTGGAAACACCATATATTTT
TRBJ1-2	.	.	TRBV7-2	CASSLARAGYGYTF	TGTGCCAGCAGCTTAGCTAGAGCTGGATATGGCTACACCTTC
TRBJ2-4	.	TRBD1	TRBV7-9	CASSPDRGSFGAKNIQYF	TGTGCCAGCAGCCCCGACAGGGGATCTTTCGGAGCCAAAAACATTCAGTACTTC